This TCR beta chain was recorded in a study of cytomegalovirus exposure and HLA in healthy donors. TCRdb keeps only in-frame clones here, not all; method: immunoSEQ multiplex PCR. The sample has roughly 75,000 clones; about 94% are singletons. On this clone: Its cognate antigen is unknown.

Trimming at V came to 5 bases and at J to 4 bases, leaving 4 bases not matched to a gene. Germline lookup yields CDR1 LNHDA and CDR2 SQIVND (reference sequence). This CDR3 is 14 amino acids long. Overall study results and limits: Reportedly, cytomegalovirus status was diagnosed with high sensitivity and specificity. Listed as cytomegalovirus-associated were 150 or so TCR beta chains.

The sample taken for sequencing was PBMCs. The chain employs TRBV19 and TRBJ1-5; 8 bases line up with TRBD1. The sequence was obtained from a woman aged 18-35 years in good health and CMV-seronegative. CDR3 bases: TGTGCCAGTAGTGACTGGACAGGGAATCAGCCCCAGCATTTT. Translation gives CASSDWTGNQPQHF.